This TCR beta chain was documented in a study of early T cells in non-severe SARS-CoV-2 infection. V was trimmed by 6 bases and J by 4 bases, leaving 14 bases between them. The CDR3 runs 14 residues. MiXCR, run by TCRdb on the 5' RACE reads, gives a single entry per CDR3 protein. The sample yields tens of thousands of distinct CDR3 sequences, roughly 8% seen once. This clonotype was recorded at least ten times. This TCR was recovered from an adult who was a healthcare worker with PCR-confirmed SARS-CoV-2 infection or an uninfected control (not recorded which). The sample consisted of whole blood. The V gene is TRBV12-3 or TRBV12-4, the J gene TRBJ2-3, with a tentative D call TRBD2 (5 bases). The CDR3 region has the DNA TGTGCCAGCAGACTTTCCCTAGCAGCAGATACGCAGTATTTT. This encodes CASRLSLAADTQYF.